This is a list of T cell receptor beta chains from one sample in a study of T cell clonotyping in hematopoietic cell transplantation. TCRdb's table, derived via immunoSEQ multiplex PCR, lists solely in-frame clones and lacks some. The sample carries more than 65,000 clones, around 94% recorded once. The sequenced sample was peripheral blood mononuclear cells. Receptors originate from a man aged 45-65 years in good health. Some clones in this sample may be carry-over from other donors' samples. Both conserved end residues are part of each CDR3. The order of the fields is clone size, J gene, V gene, D gene, CDR3 protein, CDR3 DNA. D genes are given only for firm matches. Rows may omit the clone size; those that give it use once, few, many or a size class.

- | TRBJ2-7 | TRBV5-1 | - | CASNRGYEQYF | TGCGCCAGCAACCGCGGCTACGAGCAGTACTTC
few | TRBJ2-1 | TRBV25-1 | TRBD2 | CASSESLAGSKAYNEQFF | TGTGCCAGCAGTGAAAGCCTAGCGGGGTCAAAAGCGTACAATGAGCAGTTCTTC
- | TRBJ2-1 | TRBV29-1 | TRBD2 | CSGAGAKYNEQFF | TGCAGCGGAGCGGGGGCGAAATACAATGAGCAGTTCTTC
- | TRBJ1-2 | TRBV29-1 | - | CSVDLQSHGYTF | TGCAGCGTTGATCTACAGTCCCATGGCTACACCTTC
- | TRBJ2-1 | TRBV5-1 | TRBD2 | CASSLEAGGINEQFF | TGCGCCAGCAGCTTGGAGGCGGGGGGCATCAATGAGCAGTTCTTC
- | TRBJ1-6 | TRBV5-1 | - | CASSLDVPNYNSPLHF | TGCGCCAGCAGCTTAGACGTCCCCAACTATAATTCACCCCTCCACTTT
- | TRBJ2-1 | TRBV6-5 | TRBD1 | CASSLGQGAAEQFF | TGTGCCAGCAGTTTGGGCCAGGGGGCCGCTGAGCAGTTCTTC
- | TRBJ2-1 | TRBV28 | - | CASSLNQGLEQFF | TGTGCCAGCAGTTTAAACCAGGGACTTGAGCAGTTCTTC
- | TRBJ1-1 | TRBV7-3 | - | CASSLGYATEAFF | TGTGCCAGCAGCTTAGGGTATGCGACTGAAGCTTTCTTT
- | TRBJ2-1 | TRBV27 | TRBD2 | CASSLRASGLKNRYNEQFF | TGTGCCAGCAGTTTAAGGGCTAGCGGCCTCAAAAACCGCTACAATGAGCAGTTCTTC
- | TRBJ1-4 | TRBV5-1 | - | CASSLGASGREKLFF | TGCGCCAGCAGCTTGGGGGCTTCAGGGCGGGAAAAACTGTTTTTT
- | TRBJ2-1 | TRBV29-1 | - | CSVEEWGAAGQFF | TGCAGCGTTGAAGAGTGGGGAGCGGCGGGTCAGTTCTTC
- | TRBJ1-1 | TRBV9 | - | CASSPQRRNEAFF | TGTGCCAGCAGCCCCCAACGGCGCAATGAAGCTTTCTTT
- | TRBJ1-5 | TRBV6-5 | - | CASRDDRALGPQHF | TGTGCCAGCAGAGACGACCGGGCCCTAGGGCCCCAGCATTTT
once | TRBJ1-2 | TRBV4-1 | - | CASSPHDALYLDGYTF | TGCGCCAGCAGCCCCCACGACGCCCTGTACCTTGATGGCTACACCTTC
- | TRBJ2-1 | TRBV4-3 | TRBD2 | CASSQEVSGRRSGNEQFF | TGCGCCAGCAGCCAAGAGGTTAGCGGGAGAAGATCGGGGAATGAGCAGTTCTTC
- | TRBJ1-5 | TRBV27 | TRBD1 | CASRYNYRGKNQPQHF | TGTGCCAGCAGATATAACTACAGGGGGAAAAATCAGCCCCAGCATTTT
- | TRBJ2-7 | TRBV28 | - | CASSPAGGRNEQYF | TGTGCCAGCAGCCCCGCCGGGGGTCGGAACGAGCAGTACTTC
- | TRBJ2-7 | TRBV19 | - | CASSAVGDSYEQYF | TGTGCCAGTAGTGCCGTGGGGGACTCCTACGAGCAGTACTTC
- | TRBJ2-3 | TRBV28 | TRBD2 | CASRSLAGGADTQYF | TGTGCCAGCAGATCCCTAGCGGGGGGGGCAGATACGCAGTATTTT
- | TRBJ1-6 | TRBV7-3 | TRBD1 | CASSRTGRNSPLHF | TGTGCCAGCAGCCGGACAGGGCGAAATTCACCCCTCCACTTT
- | TRBJ2-5 | TRBV5-1 | TRBD1 | CASSLGAGGEETQYF | TGCGCCAGCAGCTTGGGCGCAGGGGGCGAAGAGACCCAGTACTTC
- | TRBJ2-2 | TRBV7-3 | TRBD1 | CASSLTGLTGELFF | TGTGCCAGCAGCCTGACAGGGCTCACCGGGGAGCTGTTTTTT
- | TRBJ2-3 | TRBV2 | TRBD1 | CASSPRTGRTDTQYF | TGTGCCAGCAGTCCTCGGACAGGCAGGACAGATACGCAGTATTTT
- | TRBJ1-2 | TRBV6-1 | - | CASSEVAGSYGYTF | TGTGCCAGCAGTGAAGTGGCGGGGAGCTATGGCTACACCTTC
- | TRBJ1-2 | TRBV20-1 | - | CSARRGNGYTF | TGCAGTGCTAGGAGAGGTAATGGCTACACCTTC
- | TRBJ1-1 | TRBV5-6 | - | CASSLFGNTEAFF | TGTGCCAGCAGCTTGTTCGGGAACACTGAAGCTTTCTTT
- | TRBJ1-6 | TRBV5-4 | - | CASSLDGSTLHF | TGTGCCAGCAGCTTGGATGGGTCCACCCTCCACTTT
- | TRBJ1-3 | TRBV29-1 | TRBD1 | CSGGGTGHPAIYF | TGCAGCGGGGGTGGGACAGGCCATCCAGCCATATATTTT
once | TRBJ1-2 | TRBV5-4 | - | CASSLGQNYGYTF | TGTGCCAGCAGCTTGGGACAGAACTATGGCTACACCTTC
few | TRBJ1-1 | TRBV7-2 | - | CASSLATEAFF | TGTGCCAGCAGCTTGGCAACTGAAGCTTTCTTT
- | TRBJ2-5 | TRBV7-7 | - | CASSLRWDTTQYF | TGTGCCAGCAGTCTTCGTTGGGATACGACCCAGTACTTC
- | TRBJ1-1 | TRBV7-8 | TRBD1 | CASSPARDRGNTEAFF | TGTGCCAGCAGCCCAGCCCGGGACAGAGGGAACACTGAAGCTTTCTTT
- | TRBJ1-4 | TRBV7-8 | - | CASSRTFEKLFF | TGTGCCAGCAGCCGGACCTTTGAAAAACTGTTTTTT
- | TRBJ2-6 | TRBV7-3 | - | CASSLTGSNSGANVLTF | TGTGCCAGCAGCTTAACTGGCAGCAACTCTGGGGCCAACGTCCTGACTTTC
once | TRBJ1-5 | TRBV6-1 | - | CASSAGEGGSDQPQHF | TGTGCCAGCAGTGCCGGGGAGGGGGGTTCAGATCAGCCCCAGCATTTT
- | TRBJ1-5 | TRBV28 | TRBD1 | CASSSTDRVQPQHF | TGTGCCAGCAGTTCAACCGACAGGGTTCAGCCCCAGCATTTT
- | TRBJ1-2 | TRBV19 | - | CASRGGAWDYTF | TGTGCCAGTAGAGGGGGAGCTTGGGATTACACCTTC
- | TRBJ1-2 | TRBV28 | - | CASYTSGGYGYTF | TGTGCCAGCTACACATCGGGGGGCTATGGCTACACCTTC
- | TRBJ1-4 | TRBV7-9 | - | CASSLGSQGEKLFF | TGTGCCAGCAGCTTAGGGAGTCAGGGGGAAAAACTGTTTTTT
- | TRBJ1-5 | TRBV15 | TRBD1 | CATSRRGGGLSNQPQHF | TGTGCCACCAGCAGACGGGGAGGGGGCCTTAGCAATCAGCCCCAGCATTTT
- | TRBJ1-2 | TRBV2 | - | CASSDQSNYGYTF | TGTGCCAGCAGTGATCAAAGTAACTATGGCTACACCTTC
- | TRBJ1-5 | TRBV28 | - | CASSVFRGGLGNQPQHF | TGTGCCAGCAGTGTTTTCAGGGGTGGTCTTGGCAATCAGCCCCAGCATTTT
- | TRBJ1-2 | TRBV27 | - | CASSLNQGTNYGYTF | TGTGCCAGCAGTTTAAATCAGGGAACAAACTATGGCTACACCTTC
- | TRBJ1-1 | TRBV25-1 | - | CASSINTEAFF | TGTGCCAGCAGTATCAACACTGAAGCTTTCTTT
few | TRBJ1-5 | TRBV5-8 | - | CASRLPGLGQPQHF | TGTGCCAGCAGGCTACCTGGTTTAGGTCAGCCCCAGCATTTT
- | TRBJ2-5 | TRBV14 | - | CASSQDLWGAEETQYF | TGTGCCAGCAGCCAAGATCTTTGGGGAGCGGAAGAGACCCAGTACTTC